This entry describes one TCR beta chain. Its antigen is unidentified. The sample comes from a study of OX40 agonist ivuxolimab in advanced cancers. Study information: Enrolled patients in dose escalation had cancers that were hepatocellular carcinoma, melanoma, renal cell or head and neck cancer. Cohort: 80% to 90% men, mean age about 60, aged about 23 to 80.

The CDR3 contains 11 residues. The ends were cut back, 1 base at V and 5 bases at J, with 1 base in the middle. CDR1 is SGHTA and CDR2 is FQGNSA in the germline V gene. Notes on the study in general: Both CD4+ and CD8+ T cell populations in blood had undergone clonal expansion by week 6 at 0.1 to 3.0 mg/kg.

Blood got drawn at baseline, again on cycle 4 day 1, and then on cycle 7 day 1. Sequencing was performed with immunoSEQ multiplex PCR; in TCRdb, only in-frame clones are kept and a portion is missing. In the table there are about 34,000 clones, 82% of which are singletons. The TCR originated in an adult with an advanced solid tumor such as melanoma, head and neck, liver or kidney cancer. The sequencing used CD4+ or CD8+ T cells sorted from blood, collected in a trial of the OX40 agonist ivuxolimab. The chain couples TRBV7-2 to TRBJ2-3; D is ambiguous. The CDR3 region has the DNA TGTGCCAGCAGCTTAGAAGATACGCAGTATTTT. It yields the protein CASSLEDTQYF.